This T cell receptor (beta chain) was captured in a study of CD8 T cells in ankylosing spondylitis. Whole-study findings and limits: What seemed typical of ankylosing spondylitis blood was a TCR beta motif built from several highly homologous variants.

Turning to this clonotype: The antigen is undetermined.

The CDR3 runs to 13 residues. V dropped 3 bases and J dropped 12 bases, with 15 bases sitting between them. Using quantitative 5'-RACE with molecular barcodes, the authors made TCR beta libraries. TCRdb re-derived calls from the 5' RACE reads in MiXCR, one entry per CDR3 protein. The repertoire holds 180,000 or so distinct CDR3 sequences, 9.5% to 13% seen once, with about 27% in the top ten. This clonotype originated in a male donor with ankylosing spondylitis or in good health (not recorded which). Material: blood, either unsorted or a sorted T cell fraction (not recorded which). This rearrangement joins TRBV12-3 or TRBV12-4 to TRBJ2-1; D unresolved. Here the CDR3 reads CASSFVELGGQFF. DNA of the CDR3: TGTGCCAGCAGTTTTGTGGAACTGGGCGGGCAGTTCTTC.